This T cell receptor (beta chain) originates from a study of PD-1 blockade in classical Hodgkin lymphoma. Whole-study results and caveats: Nivolumab initiation under 1 year post-ASCT meant exclusion.

On this clone itself: Its specificity is not known.

Assay: immunoSEQ multiplex PCR; the TCRdb copy retains only in-frame clones and omits some. This sample has fewer than 20,000 clones; about 80% occur once, and the top ten carry approximately 4.6%. The CDR3 has 14 amino acids. V was clipped by 6 bases and J by 2 bases, with 13 bases between them. In germline, CDR1 is SGHTA, CDR2 FQGNSA. Following autologous stem cell transplantation, relapse occurred in every patient, and exposure to brentuximab vedotin varied. The chain carries TRBV7-2 and TRBJ2-5; no clear D. The TCR comes from a human donor with classical Hodgkin lymphoma. The sample consisted of peripheral blood mononuclear cells (PBMCs), taken at baseline. The CDR3 is CASSFYGLQETQYF. As DNA, the CDR3 is TGTGCCAGCAGTTTCTATGGGCTGCAAGAGACCCAGTACTTC.